These T cell receptor beta chains were read from a single sample in a study of beta chain features in type 1 diabetes. Libraries were prepared by immunoSEQ multiplex PCR; TCRdb keeps only in-frame clonotypes and omits some of them. Among 300,000 to 400,000 clones listed, around 8% were seen once. Sequenced material: central memory CD4+ T cells from blood. These receptors were obtained from a young woman in good health. CDR3s include the opening cysteine and the closing phenylalanine or tryptophan. Each record gives: clone size, J gene, D gene, V gene, CDR3 DNA, CDR3 protein. D genes are given only for firm matches. Expanded clones are given a class, and other clones once, few, many or no size at all.

clone size: few
J gene: TRBJ2-1
D gene: -
V gene: TRBV7-3
CDR3 DNA: TGTGCCAGCAGCTTATATGAGGGTGAGCAGTTCTTC
CDR3 protein: CASSLYEGEQFF

clone size: many
J gene: TRBJ1-3
D gene: -
V gene: TRBV4-3
CDR3 DNA: TGCGCCAGCAGCCCGCGCGGCGGCGGGGCTGGTGGAAACACCATATATTTT
CDR3 protein: CASSPRGGGAGGNTIYF

clone size: many
J gene: TRBJ2-1
D gene: TRBD2
V gene: TRBV27
CDR3 DNA: TGTGCCAGCAGTCCCACCCCTAGCGGGAGGGCAAATGAGCAGTTCTTC
CDR3 protein: CASSPTPSGRANEQFF

clone size: -
J gene: TRBJ1-1
D gene: TRBD1
V gene: TRBV27
CDR3 DNA: TGTGCCAGCAGTCCCCGACAGGGGACGACCACTGAAGCTTTCTTT
CDR3 protein: CASSPRQGTTTEAFF

clone size: -
J gene: TRBJ2-7
D gene: TRBD1
V gene: TRBV29-1
CDR3 DNA: TGCAGCGTTGAGGGACAGGCTTCGAGCTCCTACGAGCAGTACTTC
CDR3 protein: CSVEGQASSSYEQYF

clone size: few
J gene: TRBJ1-3
D gene: TRBD1
V gene: TRBV6-6
CDR3 DNA: TGTGCCAGCAGCGGGACAGGCTCTGGAAACACCATATATTTT
CDR3 protein: CASSGTGSGNTIYF

clone size: -
J gene: TRBJ2-1
D gene: TRBD2
V gene: TRBV7-2
CDR3 DNA: TGTGCCAGCAGCGGCAAGGGGACTAGCGATGAGCAGTTCTTC
CDR3 protein: CASSGKGTSDEQFF

clone size: many
J gene: TRBJ2-1
D gene: TRBD2
V gene: TRBV7-9
CDR3 DNA: TGTGCCAGCAGCAGGGGCGGGAGCTCCTACAATGAGCAGTTCTTC
CDR3 protein: CASSRGGSSYNEQFF

clone size: few
J gene: TRBJ2-1
D gene: -
V gene: TRBV7-6
CDR3 DNA: TGTGCCAGCAGCCGTGGACCACAAATTCTCTACAATGAGCAGTTCTTC
CDR3 protein: CASSRGPQILYNEQFF

clone size: few
J gene: TRBJ2-3
D gene: -
V gene: TRBV28
CDR3 DNA: TGTGCCAGCTCCCGGGGAGGACAGACAGATACGCAGTATTTT
CDR3 protein: CASSRGGQTDTQYF

clone size: -
J gene: TRBJ2-1
D gene: TRBD2
V gene: TRBV9
CDR3 DNA: TGTGCCAGCAGCCCAGCGGGGGGGTACAATGAGCAGTTCTTC
CDR3 protein: CASSPAGGYNEQFF

clone size: -
J gene: TRBJ2-1
D gene: -
V gene: TRBV6-6
CDR3 DNA: TGTGCCAGCAGTTACGAACTAGCAAGGTTCAATGAGCAGTTCTTC
CDR3 protein: CASSYELARFNEQFF

clone size: many
J gene: TRBJ2-1
D gene: TRBD1
V gene: TRBV10-3
CDR3 DNA: TGTGCCATCTCGTGGACAGGGGAATACAATGAGCAGTTCTTC
CDR3 protein: CAISWTGEYNEQFF

clone size: -
J gene: TRBJ2-3
D gene: -
V gene: TRBV28
CDR3 DNA: TGTGCCAGCAGTTTAATAGGGAATACGCAGTATTTT
CDR3 protein: CASSLIGNTQYF

clone size: many
J gene: TRBJ1-2
D gene: -
V gene: TRBV7-9
CDR3 DNA: TGTGCCAGCGACAGAAAAGGGGATGTCGGCTATGGCTACACCTTC
CDR3 protein: CASDRKGDVGYGYTF

clone size: -
J gene: TRBJ1-1
D gene: -
V gene: TRBV10-3
CDR3 DNA: TGTGCCACAGCTGGACCTTCGAACACTGAAGCTTTCTTT
CDR3 protein: CATAGPSNTEAFF

clone size: few
J gene: TRBJ1-2
D gene: -
V gene: TRBV7-9
CDR3 DNA: TGTGCCAGCAGCGAATGGGGCTACACCTTC
CDR3 protein: CASSEWGYTF

clone size: -
J gene: TRBJ1-1
D gene: -
V gene: TRBV6-1
CDR3 DNA: TGTGCCAGCACGGTGAGCACTGAAGCTTTCTTT
CDR3 protein: CASTVSTEAFF

clone size: many
J gene: TRBJ2-5
D gene: -
V gene: TRBV29-1
CDR3 DNA: TGCAGCGTTGGGGGGATGGGGGAGCGGGAGACCCAGTACTTC
CDR3 protein: CSVGGMGERETQYF

clone size: -
J gene: TRBJ2-7
D gene: -
V gene: TRBV5-6
CDR3 DNA: TGTGCCAGCAGCCGTCTCGGAGGGGGGAAAGAGCAGTACTTC
CDR3 protein: CASSRLGGGKEQYF

clone size: -
J gene: TRBJ2-7
D gene: -
V gene: TRBV4-3
CDR3 DNA: TGCGCCAGCAGCCAAGAGGTGCTTGAGTACGAGCAGTACTTC
CDR3 protein: CASSQEVLEYEQYF

clone size: -
J gene: TRBJ2-2
D gene: -
V gene: TRBV6-5
CDR3 DNA: TGTGCCAGCAGTTACTCATGGACAGCGAACACCGGGGAGCTGTTTTTT
CDR3 protein: CASSYSWTANTGELFF

clone size: few
J gene: TRBJ1-1
D gene: -
V gene: TRBV7-2
CDR3 DNA: TGTGCCAGCAGCTTAGTCCCGAACACTGAAGCTTTCTTT
CDR3 protein: CASSLVPNTEAFF

clone size: -
J gene: TRBJ2-3
D gene: TRBD2
V gene: TRBV7-3
CDR3 DNA: TGTGCCAGCAGCAGGACTAGCGGGATTCAGTATTTT
CDR3 protein: CASSRTSGIQYF

clone size: -
J gene: TRBJ2-2
D gene: TRBD2
V gene: TRBV29-1
CDR3 DNA: TGCAGCGTCCAACTAGCGGAATTAACCGGGGAGCTGTTTTTT
CDR3 protein: CSVQLAELTGELFF

clone size: many
J gene: TRBJ2-1
D gene: TRBD2
V gene: TRBV7-2
CDR3 DNA: TGTGCCAGCAGCCTCCTGCCGACTAGCGGGAGAGGCAATGAGCAGTTCTTC
CDR3 protein: CASSLLPTSGRGNEQFF

clone size: few
J gene: TRBJ2-2
D gene: -
V gene: TRBV4-2
CDR3 DNA: TGTGCCAGCAGCCAAGAGCCAGGGCTGGACACCGGGGAGCTGTTTTTT
CDR3 protein: CASSQEPGLDTGELFF

clone size: few
J gene: TRBJ2-7
D gene: TRBD1
V gene: TRBV5-1
CDR3 DNA: TGCGCCAGCAGCCTCCCGACAGGGATGGAAGACGAGCAGTACTTC
CDR3 protein: CASSLPTGMEDEQYF

clone size: -
J gene: TRBJ2-1
D gene: -
V gene: TRBV29-1
CDR3 DNA: TGCAGCGTTAGTTTCGGAAGGAATGAGCAGTTCTTC
CDR3 protein: CSVSFGRNEQFF

clone size: -
J gene: TRBJ1-2
D gene: -
V gene: TRBV18
CDR3 DNA: TGTGCCAGCTCACCTGGGACTTTTGGCTACACCTTC
CDR3 protein: CASSPGTFGYTF

clone size: -
J gene: TRBJ2-7
D gene: TRBD1
V gene: TRBV18
CDR3 DNA: TGTGCCAGCTCACCACCATTAGGACAGGGCGAATACGAGCAGTACTTC
CDR3 protein: CASSPPLGQGEYEQYF

clone size: -
J gene: TRBJ2-6
D gene: -
V gene: TRBV10-3
CDR3 DNA: TGTGCCAGCGAAGGCAATTACAGGGTTTCTTCTGGGGCCAACGTCCTGACTTTC
CDR3 protein: CASEGNYRVSSGANVLTF

clone size: many
J gene: TRBJ2-3
D gene: -
V gene: TRBV19
CDR3 DNA: TGTGCCAGTAGTAAGCAGCGGAGCACAGATACGCAGTATTTT
CDR3 protein: CASSKQRSTDTQYF

clone size: many
J gene: TRBJ2-1
D gene: -
V gene: TRBV7-3
CDR3 DNA: TGTGCCAGCAGCCCAGCTGGGAATGAGCAGTTCTTC
CDR3 protein: CASSPAGNEQFF

clone size: -
J gene: TRBJ2-1
D gene: TRBD1
V gene: TRBV19
CDR3 DNA: TGTGCCAGTAGTATAGAACTTAGGGGACAGGGTGAGTTCTTC
CDR3 protein: CASSIELRGQGEFF

clone size: few
J gene: TRBJ2-3
D gene: TRBD2
V gene: TRBV10-3
CDR3 DNA: TGTGCCATCCAAACTAGCGGGCGCGATACGCAGTATTTT
CDR3 protein: CAIQTSGRDTQYF

clone size: -
J gene: TRBJ2-7
D gene: TRBD1
V gene: TRBV28
CDR3 DNA: TGTGCCAGTACAAACCCGGGACAGGGGGACTACGAGCAGTACTTC
CDR3 protein: CASTNPGQGDYEQYF

clone size: -
J gene: TRBJ2-1
D gene: -
V gene: TRBV7-2
CDR3 DNA: TGTGCCAGCAGCACCGGACCTAACAATGAGCAGTTCTTC
CDR3 protein: CASSTGPNNEQFF